This T cell receptor beta chain was retrieved from a study of cytomegalovirus exposure and HLA in healthy donors. A word on this clone: As yet, its antigen is unknown.

Germline V lookup: CDR1 SGHRS, CDR2 YFSETQ. This CDR3 spans 17 amino acids. J gave up 0 bases and V 4 bases, and 8 bases lay outside the gene matches. With 60 Vbeta and 13 Jbeta primers, the PCR was carried out. Assay used: immunoSEQ multiplex PCR; TCRdb lists only in-frame clones, some missing. The top ten clones hold about 4% of a sample with under 110,000 clones, around three quarters of them seen once. Study-wide points: Published work reported that the classifier diagnosed cytomegalovirus status with high specificity and sensitivity. In vitro checks showed that a few CMV-associated chains really do target CMV antigens.

The chain uses TRBV5-1 and TRBJ2-3; 10 nucleotides align to TRBD2. The sequencing sample was made of PBMCs. This sequence originates from a man aged 35 to 55 in good health and CMV-seronegative. Here the CDR3 reads CASSPTKAGGSTDTQYF. The CDR3 DNA sequence: TGCGCCAGCAGCCCTACAAAAGCGGGGGGGAGCACAGATACGCAGTATTTT.